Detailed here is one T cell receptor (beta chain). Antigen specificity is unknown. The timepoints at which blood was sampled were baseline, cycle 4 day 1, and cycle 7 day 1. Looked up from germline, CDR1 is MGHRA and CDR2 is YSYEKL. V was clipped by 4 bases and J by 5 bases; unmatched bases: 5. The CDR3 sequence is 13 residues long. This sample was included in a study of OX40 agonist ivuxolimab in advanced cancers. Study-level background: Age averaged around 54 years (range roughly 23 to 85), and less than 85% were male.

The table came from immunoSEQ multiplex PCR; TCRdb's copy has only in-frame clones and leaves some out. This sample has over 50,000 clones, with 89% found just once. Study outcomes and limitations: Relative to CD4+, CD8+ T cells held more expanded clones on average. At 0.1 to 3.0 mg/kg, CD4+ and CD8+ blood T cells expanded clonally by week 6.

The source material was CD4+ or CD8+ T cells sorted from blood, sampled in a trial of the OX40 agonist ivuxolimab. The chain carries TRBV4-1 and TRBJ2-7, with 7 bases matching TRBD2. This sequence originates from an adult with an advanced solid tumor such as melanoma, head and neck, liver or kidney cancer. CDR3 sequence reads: CASSREGGNEQYF. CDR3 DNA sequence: TGCGCCAGCAGCCGAGAGGGAGGGAACGAGCAGTACTTC.